One sample yielded the 11 T cell receptor beta chains listed below, sequenced in a study of PD-1 blockade in classical Hodgkin lymphoma. Generated by immunoSEQ multiplex PCR, the TCRdb table keeps only in-frame clones and is missing some. The data contain 75,000 to 95,000 clones, around 80% of them singletons. Sample time point: cycle 4 day 1 (C4D1), after less than 7 weeks of nivolumab. Every single patient, without exception, relapsed after autologous stem cell transplantation, and brentuximab vedotin exposure varied. The source material was peripheral blood mononuclear cells (PBMCs), sampled before the fourth cycle of nivolumab. These receptors were collected from a human donor with classical Hodgkin lymphoma.

V is TRBV10-2 and J is TRBJ1-5; tentatively, D is TRBD1 (5 bases). Germline values: CDR1 WSHSY, CDR2 SAAADI. The V end was cut by 7 bases, the J end by 6 bases, with 13 bases between. The CDR3 totals 13 residues. CDR3 DNA: TGCGCCAGCACACCAGGGTTAGGTCAGCCCCAGCATTTT. Translation gives CASTPGLGQPQHF.

The chain joins TRBV2 to TRBJ2-7; 9 nucleotides align to TRBD1. This CDR3 has 14 amino acids. V shed 10 bases and J 1 base; nucleotides not matched to a gene: 8. Germline values: CDR1 SNHLY, CDR2 FYNNEI. DNA of the CDR3: TGTGCCAACCGGGACAGGGCCGGTTCCTACGAGCAGTACTTC. This encodes CANRDRAGSYEQYF.

This clone was counted a few times. The rearrangement links TRBV7-3 to TRBJ2-1; D not resolved. Germline loops: CDR1 SGHTA, CDR2 FQGTGA. The CDR3 has 11 amino acids. Trimming took off 2 bases at V and 9 bases at J, with 5 bases between the two ends. The CDR3 is CASSLGIEQFF. CDR3 DNA: TGTGCCAGCAGCTTAGGTATTGAGCAGTTCTTC.

The genes are TRBV7-2 and TRBJ2-7, with no clear D. There are 12 residues in the CDR3. Germline loops: CDR1 SGHTA, CDR2 FQGNSA. V lost 1 base, J lost 0 bases, and 1 base lay in between. CDR3 region: CASSLGSYEQYF. CDR3 bases: TGTGCCAGCAGCTTAGGCTCCTACGAGCAGTACTTC.

The V call is TRBV2, the J call TRBJ2-7, with TRBD2 matching 8 bases. CDR3 length equals 13 residues. J lost 5 bases, V lost 7 bases, and 7 bases had no gene match. Germline V gene lookup returns CDR1 SNHLY and CDR2 FYNNEI. Here the CDR3 DNA reads TGTGCCAGCACTATAGGACTAGCCAACGAGCAGTACTTC. This gives the protein CASTIGLANEQYF.

This rearrangement joins TRBV5-1 to TRBJ2-2; D is possibly TRBD1 (6 bases). The germline V and J ends were trimmed by 4 bases and 5 bases, with 12 bases remaining between them. The CDR3 is made up of 14 amino acids. Per the germline V gene, CDR1 is SGHRS and CDR2 is YFSETQ. Here the CDR3 reads CASSVQGATGELFF. Written as DNA, the CDR3 is TGCGCCAGCAGCGTACAGGGTGCGACCGGGGAGCTGTTTTTT.

CDR3 sequence (DNA): TGTGCCAGCAGCGTAGGTGGCAGCCTCGGTGGGCCCCAGCATTTT. Its translation: CASSVGGSLGGPQHF. V gene TRBV9 combines with J gene TRBJ1-5; D is uncertain. The germline V and J ends were trimmed by 0 bases and 9 bases, with 16 bases remaining between them. Germline CDR1 and CDR2: SGDLS and YYNGEE. The CDR3 totals 15 residues.

The CDR3: CASSWDYYEQYF. In nucleotides, the CDR3 is TGTGCCAGCAGTTGGGACTATTACGAGCAGTACTTC. This sequence joins TRBV7-9 and TRBJ2-7, with 7 bases lining up with TRBD2. With V trimmed by 6 bases and J by 4 bases, 3 bases remained unmatched. CDR1 is SEHNR and CDR2 is FQNEAQ in the germline V gene (reference sequence). The CDR3 sequence is 12 residues long.

The chain recombines TRBV7-2 with TRBJ2-2, with TRBD2 identical over 7 bases. J lost 7 bases, V lost 6 bases, and 8 bases had no gene match. CDR1 is SGHTA, CDR2 FQGNSA, per germline. CDR3 length: 14 residues. CDR3 amino acids: CASRLTSEVGELFF. The CDR3, as DNA: TGTGCCAGCAGACTTACTAGCGAGGTCGGGGAGCTGTTTTTT.

The CDR3 loop is CASSLVLSYNEQFF. The CDR3 nucleotides are TGTGCCAGCAGCTTAGTGCTCAGCTACAATGAGCAGTTCTTC. The rearrangement links TRBV11-2 to TRBJ2-1; D gene ambiguous. CDR1 is SGHAT and CDR2 is FQNNGV in the germline V gene. Trimming took off 1 base at V and 3 bases at J, with 7 bases between the two ends. This CDR3 comprises 14 residues.

The V gene is TRBV28, the J gene TRBJ2-2; D is possibly TRBD1 (6 bases). Trimming cost V 3 bases and J 2 bases, with 7 bases left between them. The CDR3 length is 14 residues. Germline V gives CDR1 MDHEN, CDR2 SYDVKM. CDR3 DNA sequence: TGTGCCAGCAGTTTCGGGACAAACACCGGGGAGCTGTTTTTT. It is translated as CASSFGTNTGELFF.